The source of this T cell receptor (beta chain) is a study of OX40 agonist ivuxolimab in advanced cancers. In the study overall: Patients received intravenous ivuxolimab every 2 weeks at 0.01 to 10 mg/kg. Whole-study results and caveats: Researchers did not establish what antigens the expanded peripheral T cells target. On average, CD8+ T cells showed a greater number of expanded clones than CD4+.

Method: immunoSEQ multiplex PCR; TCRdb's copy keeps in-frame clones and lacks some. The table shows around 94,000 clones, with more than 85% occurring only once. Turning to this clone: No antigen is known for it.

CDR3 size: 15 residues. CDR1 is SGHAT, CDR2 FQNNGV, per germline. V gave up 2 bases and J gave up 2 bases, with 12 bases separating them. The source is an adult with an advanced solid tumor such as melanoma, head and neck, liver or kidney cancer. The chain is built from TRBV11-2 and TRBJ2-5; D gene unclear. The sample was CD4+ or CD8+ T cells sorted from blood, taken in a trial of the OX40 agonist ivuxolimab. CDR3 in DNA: TGTGCCAGCAGCTTAACGTCCATCGTTCAAGAGACCCAGTACTTC. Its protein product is CASSLTSIVQETQYF.